This T cell receptor beta chain comes out of a study of T cell responses to AZD1222 COVID-19 vaccine. Using immunoSEQ multiplex PCR, the repertoire was profiled, and TCRdb retains in-frame clones only, with some absent. The data contain 100,000 to 150,000 clones, 94% of them singletons. The clonotype originates from an adult in good health. Material: peripheral blood, obtained on day 0 of AZD1222 vaccination.

CDR3 sequence: CASRGGSSTDTQYF. The CDR3 coding sequence is TGCGCCAGCAGGGGGGGGTCGAGCACAGATACGCAGTATTTT. The rearrangement links TRBV5-1 to TRBJ2-3, with 7 bases that match TRBD2. The J segment lost 0 bases and the V segment lost 5 bases, leaving 3 bases of the junction unmatched. CDR1 is SGHRS, CDR2 YFSETQ, per germline. The CDR3 runs 14 residues. The entire variable domain, with the rest obtained from reference TRBV5-1 and TRBJ2-3, is as follows: KAGVTQTPRYLIKTRGQQVTLSCSPISGHRSVSWYQQTPGQGLQFLFEYFSETQRNKGNFPGRFSGRQFSNSRSEMNVSTLELGDSALYLCASRGGSSTDTQYFGPGTRLTVL.